This is a list of T cell receptor beta chains from one sample in a study of human T cells and chemical hapten exposure. MiXCR, run by TCRdb on the RACE reads, gives a single entry per CDR3 protein. Among tens of thousands of distinct CDR3 sequences listed, 9.4% were seen once. Here the sequenced sample was whole blood, taken in connection with sensitization to the hapten diphenylcyclopropenone (DPC). Source of these receptors: a woman between 40 and 55 years old with alopecia areata. Some clones in this sample may be carry-over from other donors' samples. Both conserved end residues are part of each CDR3. Each record gives: V gene, clone size, D gene, J gene, CDR3 protein, CDR3 DNA. A D gene is named only where the DNA matches it firmly. Clone size is not always given. Where it is, it says once, few, many or a class for expanded clones.

>TRBV11-2|few|NA|TRBJ2-7
CASSFFGAEQYF
TGTGCCAGCAGCTTTTTTGGGGCCGAGCAGTACTTC
>TRBV7-8|many|TRBD2|TRBJ2-1
CASSPGSSGGYVVVEQFF
TGTGCCAGCAGCCCAGGGAGTAGCGGGGGGTATGTAGTCGTTGAGCAGTTCTTC
>TRBV20-1|many|NA|TRBJ1-1
CSAPFNGGTEAFF
TGCAGTGCTCCTTTTAACGGGGGCACTGAAGCTTTCTTT
>TRBV4-2|many|NA|TRBJ2-7
CASSQESSVSYEQYF
TGTGCCAGCAGCCAAGAGTCTAGCGTCTCCTACGAGCAGTACTTC
>TRBV9|NA|TRBD1|TRBJ1-1
CASSEGDRMNTEAFF
TGTGCCAGCAGCGAGGGGGACAGAATGAACACTGAAGCTTTCTTT
>TRBV6-1|medium-sized|NA|TRBJ2-7
CASSATTFYEQYF
TGTGCCAGCAGTGCCACGACCTTCTACGAGCAGTACTTC
>TRBV20-1|NA|NA|TRBJ1-5
CSVAGEGHQPQHF
TGCAGTGTGGCAGGGGAAGGACATCAGCCCCAGCATTTT
>TRBV7-2|few|NA|TRBJ2-1
CASSFRKGVYNEQFF
TGTGCCAGCAGCTTTAGGAAGGGGGTCTACAATGAGCAGTTCTTC
>TRBV2|NA|NA|TRBJ1-2
CASSENGYTF
TGTGCCAGCAGTGAAAATGGCTACACCTTC
>TRBV6-2/TRBV6-3|many|NA|TRBJ1-6
CASSWDNSRASPLHF
TGTGCCAGCAGTTGGGACAACTCGAGGGCTTCACCCCTCCACTTT
>TRBV28|few|TRBD1|TRBJ2-7
CASSLSPGQGLSSYEQYF
TGTGCCAGCAGTTTGAGCCCGGGACAGGGATTGAGCTCCTACGAGCAGTACTTC
>TRBV12-3/TRBV12-4|many|NA|TRBJ1-4
CAGSPGLNEKLFF
TGTGCCGGTTCCCCGGGACTTAATGAAAAACTGTTTTTT
>TRBV6-6|NA|NA|TRBJ2-3
CASSGGTDTQYF
TGTGCCAGCAGTGGGGGGACAGATACGCAGTATTTT
>TRBV5-1|many|TRBD1|TRBJ2-2
CASSLDRGETGELFF
TGCGCCAGCAGCTTGGACAGGGGAGAAACCGGGGAGCTGTTTTTT
>TRBV5-1|few|TRBD2|TRBJ2-3
CASSRKLAGGIPDTQYF
TGCGCCAGCAGCCGCAAACTAGCGGGGGGCATCCCAGATACGCAGTATTTT
>TRBV5-1|NA|NA|TRBJ1-1
CASSSTRQNTEAFF
TGCGCCAGCAGCTCAACCCGACAGAACACTGAAGCTTTCTTT
>TRBV3-1|many|NA|TRBJ1-4
CASTLSGSNEKLFF
TGTGCCAGCACCCTATCGGGGTCTAATGAAAAACTGTTTTTT
>TRBV20-1|many|TRBD1|TRBJ2-1
CSARGAQGAYNEQFF
TGCAGTGCTAGGGGGGCACAGGGGGCCTACAATGAGCAGTTCTTC
>TRBV13|many|NA|TRBJ2-1
CASRAPGGAPYNEQFF
TGTGCCAGCAGGGCTCCTGGGGGGGCCCCCTACAATGAGCAGTTCTTC
>TRBV7-9|few|NA|TRBJ2-2
CASSARVSPRGDTGELFF
TGTGCCAGCAGCGCCCGGGTCTCCCCCCGAGGGGACACCGGGGAGCTGTTTTTT
>TRBV10-3|NA|NA|TRBJ2-3
CGARAGTSTDTQYF
TGTGGGGCTCGGGCAGGGACTTCCACAGATACGCAGTATTTT
>TRBV7-9|NA|TRBD2|TRBJ2-3
CAAWGGSAHTDTQYF
TGTGCCGCCTGGGGCGGGAGCGCACACACAGATACGCAGTATTTT
>TRBV4-1|NA|NA|TRBJ1-1
CASSQDIGTPNTEAFF
TGCGCCAGCAGCCAAGACATCGGGACGCCAAACACTGAAGCTTTCTTT
>TRBV6-4|few|NA|TRBJ2-2
CASSSGTGELFF
TGTGCCAGCAGTAGCGGGACCGGGGAGCTGTTTTTT
>TRBV20-1|many|NA|TRBJ2-3
CSARVASGTDTQYF
TGCAGTGCTAGAGTCGCTAGCGGCACAGATACGCAGTATTTT
>TRBV25-1|many|TRBD1|TRBJ1-6
CASSVTGGNSPLHF
TGTGCCAGCAGTGTGACAGGGGGCAATTCACCCCTCCACTTT
>TRBV7-2|many|TRBD2|TRBJ2-1
CASSSGGAGTYNEQFF
TGTGCCAGCTCTAGCGGGGGGGCTGGCACCTACAATGAGCAGTTCTTC
>TRBV28|many|NA|TRBJ2-7
CASSSHRDTYEQYF
TGTGCCAGCAGTTCCCACAGGGACACCTACGAGCAGTACTTC